These 32 T cell receptor beta chains came from one sample sequenced in a study of cytomegalovirus exposure and HLA in healthy donors. Primers: 60 Vbeta forward and 13 Jbeta reverse. The data were produced by immunoSEQ multiplex PCR, yet TCRdb's version contains in-frame clones alone and is incomplete. The sample has some 120,000 clones; approximately 80% are singletons. The sample was PBMCs. These TCRs come from a man aged 35-49 years in good health and CMV-seronegative.

This clone was detected once. V and J are TRBV7-6 and TRBJ1-2, with 9 bases identical to TRBD1. The CDR3 spans 16 residues. Losses at the gene ends were 5 bases for V and 5 bases for J; bases not matched to a gene: 12. CDR1 SGHVS and CDR2 FNYEAQ come from the germline V gene. CDR3 nucleotide sequence: TGTGCCAGCAGCCTCACCGGGACAGGGTTTCCTTATGGCTACACCTTC. Its protein product is CASSLTGTGFPYGYTF.

This chain joins TRBV25-1 and TRBJ1-1; D not certain. V dropped 3 bases and J dropped 5 bases, with 19 bases sitting between them. The CDR3 spans 16 residues. Germline loops: CDR1 MGHDK, CDR2 SYGVNS. The CDR3, as DNA: TGTGCCAGCAGTGATATTTCTCCGGGTGGTTGGACTGAAGCTTTCTTT. It yields the protein CASSDISPGGWTEAFF.

The rearrangement links TRBV18 to TRBJ1-1, with TRBD1 as a possible D gene (5 bases). The V and J ends lost 2 bases and 6 bases respectively, with 13 bases between them. The CDR3 is made up of 14 amino acids. Germline loops: CDR1 KGHSH, CDR2 LQKENI. The CDR3 is CASSPSSGYSEAFF. The DNA of the CDR3 is TGTGCCAGCTCACCAAGCTCAGGGTACTCTGAAGCTTTCTTT.

The chain combines TRBV6-6 with TRBJ1-1, with D maybe TRBD1 (5 bases). The V end was cut by 8 bases, the J end by 3 bases, with 13 bases between. CDR3 length: 13 amino acids. Germline CDR1 MNHNY, CDR2 SVGAGI (reference sequence). The CDR3 sequence: CASRGLQHTEAFF. CDR3 coding DNA: TGTGCCAGCCGGGGACTCCAACACACTGAAGCTTTCTTT.

This sequence joins TRBV30 and TRBJ1-2, with 9 positions matching TRBD1. CDR3 length equals 13 residues. Looked up from germline, CDR1 is GTSNPN and CDR2 is SVGIG (reference sequence). V shed 4 bases and J 8 bases; nucleotides not matched to a gene: 8. DNA for the CDR3: TGTGCCTGGACGGACAGGGGACAGCCGGGCTACACCTTC. This gives the protein CAWTDRGQPGYTF.

This CDR3 reads CASSPSTGTGNTIYF. The CDR3 nucleotides are TGCGCCAGCAGCCCCTCCACAGGGACGGGAAACACCATATATTTT. V gene TRBV5-1 combines with J gene TRBJ1-3, with D maybe TRBD1 (6 bases). Trimming stripped 4 bases from V and 4 bases from J, with 15 bases between. The germline V gene has CDR1 SGHRS and CDR2 YFSETQ. CDR3 length: 15 amino acids.

V is TRBV2 and J is TRBJ2-6, with 8 bases aligning to TRBD1. CDR1 and CDR2 from the germline V gene are SNHLY and FYNNEI. The trim removed 6 bases at V and 0 bases at J, leaving 10 bases unmatched. This CDR3 comprises 18 residues. The CDR3 nucleotides are TGTGCCAGCAGCTCCGGGACAGGCCCCAACTCTGGGGCCAACGTCCTGACTTTC. This sequence encodes CASSSGTGPNSGANVLTF.

The chain uses TRBV7-9 and TRBJ2-2; TRBD1 matches at 7 bases. Trimming removed 6 bases from V and 6 bases from J; junction bases left unmatched: 10. Per germline, CDR1 SEHNR and CDR2 FQNEAQ (reference sequence). This CDR3 has 15 amino acids. The CDR3 DNA reads TGTGCCAGCAGTCGCGGACAGGCTAACGCCGGGGAGCTGTTTTTT. It is translated as CASSRGQANAGELFF. Full variable domain (rest looked up from reference TRBV7-9 and TRBJ2-2): DTGVSQNPRHKITKRGQNVTFRCDPISEHNRLYWYRQTLGQGPEFLTYFQNEAQLEKSRLLSDRFSAERPKGSFSTLEIQRTEQGDSAMYLCASSRGQANAGELFFGEGSRLTVL.

This chain uses TRBV14 with TRBJ2-3, with TRBD2 matching 16 bases. This CDR3 is 17 amino acids long. Trimming removed 4 bases from V and 3 bases from J; junction bases left unmatched: 4. Germline V lookup: CDR1 SGHDN, CDR2 FVKESK. Here the CDR3 DNA reads TGTGCCAGCAGCCTCGGGACTAGCGGGGGGGCGACAGATACGCAGTATTTT. Residues: CASSLGTSGGATDTQYF.

The V call is TRBV20-1, the J call TRBJ2-7; D not certain. The V end lost 2 bases, the J end lost 3 bases, and 5 bases lay between the germline ends. CDR1 is DFQATT and CDR2 is SNEGSKA in the germline V gene (reference sequence). The CDR3 loop spans 11 amino acids. As DNA, the CDR3 is TGCAGTGCTAGAATCCTCTACGAGCAGTACTTC. Its protein is CSARILYEQYF.

CDR3 nucleotides: TGTGCCACCAGCAGAGCTTCCGCTAGCGGGGGGCAACATTATACGCAGTATTTT. It is translated as CATSRASASGGQHYTQYF. The chain links TRBV15 to TRBJ2-3; 11 bases fit TRBD2. Germline CDR1 reads LNHNV; CDR2 reads YYDKDF (reference sequence). With V trimmed by 1 base and J by 7 bases, 13 bases remained unmatched. This CDR3 contains 18 residues.

The chain joins TRBV15 to TRBJ1-1; tentative D call: TRBD1 (5 bases). Trimming took off 0 bases at V and 5 bases at J, with 10 bases between the two ends. CDR3 length equals 14 residues. Germline values: CDR1 LNHNV, CDR2 YYDKDF (reference sequence). CDR3 nucleotide sequence: TGTGCCACCAGCAGAGAGCAGCAGGGAACTGAAGCTTTCTTT. It codes for CATSREQQGTEAFF.

This sequence joins TRBV7-8 and TRBJ2-7; a possible D gene is TRBD1 (5 bases). Trimming stripped 1 base from V and 5 bases from J, with 12 bases between. CDR1 and CDR2 from the germline V gene are SGHVS and FQNEAQ. This CDR3 is built from 14 residues. Here the CDR3 DNA reads TGTGCCAGCAGCTTAGAAGGGGTATCCAACGAGCAGTACTTC. Translated, it gives CASSLEGVSNEQYF. Using reference TRBV7-8 and TRBJ2-7 for the parts outside the CDR3, the full variable domain is GAGVSQSPRYKVAKRGQDVALRCDPISGHVSLFWYQQALGQGPEFLTYFQNEAQLDKSGLPSDRFFAERPEGSVSTLKIQRTQQEDSAVYLCASSLEGVSNEQYFGPGTRLTVT.

The chain joins TRBV27 to TRBJ2-7; tentative D call: TRBD1 (6 bases). The ends were cut back, 1 base at V and 0 bases at J, with 10 bases in the middle. Per germline, CDR1 MNHEY and CDR2 SMNVEV (reference sequence). The CDR3 has 15 amino acids. CDR3 bases: TGTGCCAGCAGTTTATTTGGCAGGGGCTCCTACGAGCAGTACTTC. This gives the protein CASSLFGRGSYEQYF.

Worth noting for this clone: Additional DNA sequences in this sample encode the identical CDR3. This rearrangement joins TRBV10-3 to TRBJ1-1; D call uncertain. Trimming stripped 6 bases from V and 4 bases from J, with 12 bases between. Germline CDR1 and CDR2: ENHRY and SYGVKD. The CDR3 consists of 13 residues. CDR3 region: CAISGERTTEAFF. CDR3 DNA sequence: TGTGCCATCAGCGGGGAGCGGACCACTGAAGCTTTCTTT.

The rearrangement uses TRBV4-3 and TRBJ1-2; weak D call: TRBD1 (5 bases). The germline V and J ends were trimmed by 0 bases and 10 bases, with 12 bases remaining between them. Germline V gene data show CDR1 as LGHNA and CDR2 as YSLEER. The CDR3 has 13 residues. The CDR3 bases are TGCGCCAGCAGCCAAGATAGTCGGGGGAACTACACCTTC. This encodes CASSQDSRGNYTF.

This chain links TRBV9 with TRBJ2-3; weak D call: TRBD2 (5 bases). The length of the CDR3 is 16 residues. V was clipped by 0 bases and J by 7 bases, with 18 bases between them. Germline loops: CDR1 SGDLS, CDR2 YYNGEE. The CDR3 bases are TGTGCCAGCAGCGTAGAATCCCAGCGGTCCTCGTATACGCAGTATTTT. This codes for CASSVESQRSSYTQYF. Based on the CDR3 plus reference TRBV9 and TRBJ2-3, the full variable domain is DSGVTQTPKHLITATGQRVTLRCSPRSGDLSVYWYQQSLDQGLQFLIQYYNGEERAKGNILERFSAQQFPDLHSELNLSSLELGDSALYFCASSVESQRSSYTQYFGPGTRLTVL.

Of note for this clone: A junction boundary mismatches the germline segment, possibly from a read error. The CDR3 DNA is TGTGCCAGCAGTTACTCGGGTATTGGAGACACCATATATTTT. Its translation is CASSYSGIGDTIYF. The chain combines TRBV6-5 with TRBJ1-3; D remains ambiguous. CDR3 size: 14 residues. Germline CDR1 and CDR2: MNHEY and SVGAGI.

The chain carries TRBV5-8 and TRBJ1-5, with D tentatively TRBD1 (5 bases). The germline gives CDR1 SGHTS, CDR2 YDEGEE. Trimming removed 5 bases at V and 2 bases at J, with 14 bases between. This CDR3 region has 15 residues. DNA of the CDR3: TGTGCCAGCAGTCGTAGGGGTCGGGGCAATCAGCCCCAGCATTTT. It encodes CASSRRGRGNQPQHF.

The chain uses TRBV5-4 and TRBJ2-5; tentative D call: TRBD2 (6 bases). CDR1 is SGHNT and CDR2 is YYREEE in the germline V gene (reference sequence). With 1 base removed from V and 5 bases from J, the gap between germline ends came to 9 bases. This CDR3 contains 13 residues. The CDR3 nucleotides are TGTGCCAGCAGCTTGACAGGAGGGGAGACCCAGTACTTC. Residues: CASSLTGGETQYF.

The chain uses TRBV7-2 and TRBJ2-5, with D possibly being TRBD2 (5 bases). The DNA end is more similar to TRBJ2-7, so the J call may be wrong. Germline CDR1 reads SGHTA; CDR2 reads FQGNSA. The CDR3 sequence is 16 residues long. CDR3 residues: CASSLDSVARSYEQYF. CDR3 nucleotides: TGTGCCAGCAGCTTAGATTCCGTAGCGAGGTCCTACGAGCAGTACTTC.

The chain uses TRBV5-4 and TRBJ2-7; TRBD1 is a possible D gene (5 bases). This CDR3 has 13 residues. The germline V gene has CDR1 SGHNT and CDR2 YYREEE (reference sequence). Trimming removed 4 bases at V and 5 bases at J, with 13 bases between. The CDR3 sequence: CASSLTAGNEQYF. CDR3 DNA: TGTGCCAGCAGCCTTACTGCAGGGAACGAGCAGTACTTC.

This clone was seen a few times. The V call is TRBV20-1, the J call TRBJ2-5; D uncertain. In germline, CDR1 is DFQATT, CDR2 SNEGSKA (reference sequence). This CDR3 is built from 11 residues. V was trimmed by 8 bases and J by 3 bases, leaving 10 bases between them. CDR3 region: CSQNMEETQYF. The CDR3 DNA reads TGCAGTCAGAATATGGAAGAGACCCAGTACTTC.

V usage is TRBV19 and J usage is TRBJ2-2, with a possible D match to TRBD2 (5 bases). Germline CDR1 LNHDA, CDR2 SQIVND (reference sequence). This CDR3 has 19 amino acids. V lost 2 bases and J 2 bases, leaving 21 bases between the germline ends. The CDR3 DNA sequence: TGTGCCAGTAGTATAAGAGGCCCGCGGGCAGAGACTAACACCGGGGAGCTGTTTTTT. Translated: CASSIRGPRAETNTGELFF.

This chain uses TRBV7-8 with TRBJ2-3, with 9 bases aligning to TRBD2. Germline V gives CDR1 SGHVS, CDR2 FQNEAQ. The length of the CDR3 is 15 residues. V shed 3 bases, J shed 2 bases, and the junction held 3 bases outside the gene matches. The CDR3 sequence is CASSLTSGPTDTQYF. The CDR3 nucleotides are TGTGCCAGCAGCTTGACTAGCGGTCCCACAGATACGCAGTATTTT.

CDR3 DNA: TGCGCCAGCAGTAGGAGGGAGACCCAGTACTTC. Its translation: CASSRRETQYF. The chain couples TRBV5-1 to TRBJ2-5; D may be TRBD2 (5 bases). CDR1 SGHRS and CDR2 YFSETQ come from the germline V gene. The CDR3 is made up of 11 amino acids. V was trimmed by 5 bases and J by 5 bases, leaving 7 bases between them.

V and J are TRBV19 and TRBJ2-7; 10 nucleotides line up with TRBD2. The trim removed 5 bases at V and 7 bases at J, leaving 8 bases unmatched. This CDR3 spans 14 amino acids. In germline, CDR1 is LNHDA, CDR2 SQIVND (reference sequence). Here the CDR3 DNA reads TGTGCCAGTAGTCTCAGCGGGGGGGCCTGGGAGCAGTACTTC. Its translation: CASSLSGGAWEQYF.

A note on this clone: The same CDR3 is also encoded by other DNA sequences in this sample. The chain combines TRBV5-1 with TRBJ2-4; 8 positions agree with TRBD1. V shed 1 base and J 6 bases; nucleotides not matched to a gene: 6. Germline assignment: CDR1 SGHRS and CDR2 YFSETQ. This CDR3 is built from 15 residues. CDR3 bases: TGCGCCAGCAGCTTGACCGGGACAGGACTAAACATTCAGTACTTC. It translates to CASSLTGTGLNIQYF.

This clone has only one observation. The chain combines TRBV6-1 with TRBJ1-5; D is possibly TRBD1 (6 bases). The CDR3 covers 19 residues. V was pared by 4 bases and J by 0 bases, with 22 bases between. Germline V gene data show CDR1 as MNHNS and CDR2 as SASEGT. Here the CDR3 reads CASSGPKQGSLYSNQPQHF. The CDR3 DNA follows: TGTGCCAGCAGTGGACCCAAACAGGGATCCCTTTATAGCAATCAGCCCCAGCATTTT.

This clone was recorded a few times. The chain employs TRBV28 and TRBJ1-2; D is unresolved. V shed 8 bases and J shed 5 bases, with 12 bases lying between them. The CDR3 has 12 residues. Germline V CDR1 and CDR2: MDHEN, SYDVKM. The CDR3 DNA follows: TGTGCCAGCTTCGTACAGCTATATGGCTACACCTTC. This codes for CASFVQLYGYTF.

This clone was counted a single time. The chain recombines TRBV9 with TRBJ1-4, with 12 nucleotides matching TRBD1. The ends lost 4 bases at V and 7 bases at J; junction bases unmatched: 11. Per germline, CDR1 SGDLS and CDR2 YYNGEE. This CDR3 is built from 17 residues. The CDR3 here is CASSSRDRGLLGEKLFF. The CDR3 bases are TGTGCCAGCAGCTCCCGGGACAGGGGGCTCTTAGGTGAAAAACTGTTTTTT.

This rearrangement joins TRBV6-5 to TRBJ2-7; weak D call: TRBD1 (5 bases). Trimming took 0 bases from V and 1 from J, leaving 7 bases between them. Germline CDR1 reads MNHEY; CDR2 reads SVGAGI. The CDR3 extends over 14 amino acids. CDR3 sequence (DNA): TGTGCCAGCAGTTACTCCAGGGAATCCTACGAGCAGTACTTC. Residues: CASSYSRESYEQYF.